Each of the 15 T cell receptor beta chains below was sequenced from the same sample in a study of control samples from healthy donors and cancer patients. TCRdb's table, derived via immunoSEQ multiplex PCR, lists solely in-frame clones and lacks some. The sample has tens of thousands of clones, roughly 95% seen once. Sequencing input: blood. The origin of the receptors is a man in his sixties in good health.

The genes are TRBV28 and TRBJ1-1, with a tentative D call TRBD1 (5 bases). Germline loops: CDR1 MDHEN, CDR2 SYDVKM. This CDR3 contains 13 residues. Trimming left V 7 bases short and J 2 bases short, with 11 bases between. The CDR3 DNA reads as TGTGCCAGCAACAGACAGACTAACACTGAAGCTTTCTTT. Its translation: CASNRQTNTEAFF.

CDR3 residues: CASSRRRPSEAPFSPLHF. CDR3 bases: TGTGCCAGTAGTCGACGACGCCCTTCCGAGGCCCCATTTTCACCCCTCCACTTT. The chain has TRBV19 and TRBJ1-6, with unresolved D. Trimming took 5 bases from V and 9 from J, leaving 26 bases between them. The V gene's germline CDR1 is LNHDA and CDR2 SQIVND (reference sequence). CDR3 length: 18 residues.

J is TRBJ2-1 and V is TRBV3-1 (or the pseudogene TRBV3-2); 11 bases line up with TRBD2. The germline CDR1 and CDR2 sequences are LGHDT and YNNKEL (reference sequence). The CDR3 sequence is 16 residues long. Unmatched junction bases numbered 10, after V lost 5 bases and J lost 7 bases. CDR3 sequence reads: CASSRFGTSGTNEQFF. In DNA form, the CDR3 reads TGTGCCAGCAGCAGATTCGGGACTAGCGGTACAAATGAGCAGTTCTTC.

A word on this clone: Other DNA variants within this sample encode the same CDR3. V and J are TRBV30 and TRBJ1-1; a possible D gene is TRBD1 (5 bases). V dropped 0 bases and J dropped 1 base, with 6 bases sitting between them. The CDR3 spans 13 residues. CDR1 and CDR2 (germline): GTSNPN, SVGIG (reference sequence). CDR3 nucleotides: TGTGCCTGGAGTGTACAGGCGAACACTGAAGCTTTCTTT. Translation gives CAWSVQANTEAFF.

This clone was recorded only once. The chain has TRBV5-1 and TRBJ1-6; 10 bases are a match to TRBD1. Germline CDR1 reads SGHRS; CDR2 reads YFSETQ. Trimming at V came to 4 bases and at J to 5 bases, leaving 3 bases not matched to a gene. The CDR3 is 15 amino acids. CDR3: CASSVTGGNNSPLHF. DNA of the CDR3: TGCGCCAGCAGCGTGACAGGGGGCAATAATTCACCCCTCCACTTT.

The chain employs TRBV7-8 and TRBJ1-5; D gene unclear. Germline CDR1 SGHVS, CDR2 FQNEAQ. V lost 1 base to trimming and J lost 0 bases, with 10 bases between them. This CDR3 comprises 16 residues. CDR3 in amino acids: CASSLVRTTSNQPQHF. Written as DNA, the CDR3 is TGTGCCAGCAGCTTAGTTCGCACTACTAGCAATCAGCCCCAGCATTTT.

The J gene is TRBJ2-7, the V gene TRBV6-6; D is unresolved. Trimming stripped 3 bases from V and 0 bases from J, with 12 bases between. Germline CDR1 reads MNHNY; CDR2 reads SVGAGI (reference sequence). CDR3 size: 15 residues. The DNA of the CDR3 is TGTGCCAGCAGTTATAGGCTGGGATACTCCTACGAGCAGTACTTC. This codes for CASSYRLGYSYEQYF.

V and J are TRBV2 and TRBJ1-6; D is ambiguous. The CDR3 length is 14 residues. Germline V gene sequence: CDR1 SNHLY, CDR2 FYNNEI. The V gene lost 7 bases and the J gene lost 3 bases, with 10 bases spanning the gap. For the CDR3, the DNA is TGTGCCAGCACTTGGAGGGTCTATAATTCACCCCTCCACTTT. It specifies CASTWRVYNSPLHF.

This chain uses TRBV7-2 with TRBJ2-1, with D tentatively TRBD1 or TRBD2 (6 bases each). V lost 1 base to trimming and J lost 1 base, with 20 bases between them. Looked up from germline, CDR1 is SGHTA and CDR2 is FQGNSA. The CDR3 loop spans 19 amino acids. The CDR3 sequence: CASSLGTGAASTSYNEQFF. The CDR3 DNA reads as TGTGCCAGCAGCTTAGGAACGGGGGCCGCCTCCACTTCCTACAATGAGCAGTTCTTC.

The rearrangement uses TRBV3-1 (or the pseudogene TRBV3-2) and TRBJ1-1; unclear D gene. Germline CDR1 is LGHDT and CDR2 is YNNKEL (reference sequence). The CDR3 totals 14 residues. Trimming removed 4 bases at V and 6 bases at J, with 15 bases between. CDR3 DNA: TGTGCCAGCAGCCCCCACAGAACTTGGGCTGAAGCTTTCTTT. Translating it yields CASSPHRTWAEAFF.

The rearrangement uses TRBV19 and TRBJ2-3; maybe TRBD1 (5 bases). Germline CDR1 LNHDA, CDR2 SQIVND (reference sequence). Trimming shortened V by 2 bases and J by 5 bases, and 17 bases separated the two germline ends. The CDR3 runs to 16 residues. DNA for the CDR3: TGTGCCAGTAGTATACCGGGTGCAGGGAAAGGAGATACGCAGTATTTT. Encoded protein: CASSIPGAGKGDTQYF. The full variable domain, in which reference TRBV19 and TRBJ2-3 provide the parts outside the CDR3, is DGGITQSPKYLFRKEGQNVTLSCEQNLNHDAMYWYRQDPGQGLRLIYYSQIVNDFQKGDIAEGYSVSREKKESFPLTVTSAQKNPTAFYLCASSIPGAGKGDTQYFGPGTRLTVL.

This chain's CDR3 is CASSPDAFSGNTIYF. The CDR3 region has the DNA TGTGCCAGCAGCCCGGACGCCTTCTCTGGAAACACCATATATTTT. The V gene is TRBV6-5, the J gene TRBJ1-3; D remains unclear. The V gene lost 6 bases and the J gene lost 0 bases, with 12 bases spanning the gap. Looked up from germline, CDR1 is MNHEY and CDR2 is SVGAGI. The CDR3 has 15 amino acids.

This chain joins TRBV23-1 and TRBJ2-7, with D hard to call. TRBV23-1 is filed as an ORF, its function uncertain. The CDR3 is made up of 14 amino acids. V was pared by 5 bases and J by 3 bases, with 14 bases between. The CDR3 nucleotides are TGCGCCAGCAGTAAATGTGACACCAGCTACGAGCAGTACTTC. It is translated as CASSKCDTSYEQYF.

CDR3 sequence: CASSQLQGNTEAFF. In DNA, the CDR3 is TGTGCCAGCTCCCAACTACAGGGGAACACTGAAGCTTTCTTT. J is TRBJ1-1 and V is TRBV6-5, with D perhaps TRBD1 (6 bases). The CDR3 totals 14 residues. Per the germline V gene, CDR1 is MNHEY and CDR2 is SVGAGI. V lost 8 bases and J lost 1, with 14 bases in between.

V is TRBV7-9 and J is TRBJ1-1; a weak D match, TRBD1 (6 bases). CDR1 and CDR2 (germline): SEHNR, FQNEAQ (reference sequence). There are 17 residues in the CDR3. V was clipped by 2 bases and J by 0 bases, with 16 bases between them. The CDR3 nucleotides are TGTGCCAGCAGCTTATCTCCTCGGCAGGGGCTGAACACTGAAGCTTTCTTT. Translated: CASSLSPRQGLNTEAFF.